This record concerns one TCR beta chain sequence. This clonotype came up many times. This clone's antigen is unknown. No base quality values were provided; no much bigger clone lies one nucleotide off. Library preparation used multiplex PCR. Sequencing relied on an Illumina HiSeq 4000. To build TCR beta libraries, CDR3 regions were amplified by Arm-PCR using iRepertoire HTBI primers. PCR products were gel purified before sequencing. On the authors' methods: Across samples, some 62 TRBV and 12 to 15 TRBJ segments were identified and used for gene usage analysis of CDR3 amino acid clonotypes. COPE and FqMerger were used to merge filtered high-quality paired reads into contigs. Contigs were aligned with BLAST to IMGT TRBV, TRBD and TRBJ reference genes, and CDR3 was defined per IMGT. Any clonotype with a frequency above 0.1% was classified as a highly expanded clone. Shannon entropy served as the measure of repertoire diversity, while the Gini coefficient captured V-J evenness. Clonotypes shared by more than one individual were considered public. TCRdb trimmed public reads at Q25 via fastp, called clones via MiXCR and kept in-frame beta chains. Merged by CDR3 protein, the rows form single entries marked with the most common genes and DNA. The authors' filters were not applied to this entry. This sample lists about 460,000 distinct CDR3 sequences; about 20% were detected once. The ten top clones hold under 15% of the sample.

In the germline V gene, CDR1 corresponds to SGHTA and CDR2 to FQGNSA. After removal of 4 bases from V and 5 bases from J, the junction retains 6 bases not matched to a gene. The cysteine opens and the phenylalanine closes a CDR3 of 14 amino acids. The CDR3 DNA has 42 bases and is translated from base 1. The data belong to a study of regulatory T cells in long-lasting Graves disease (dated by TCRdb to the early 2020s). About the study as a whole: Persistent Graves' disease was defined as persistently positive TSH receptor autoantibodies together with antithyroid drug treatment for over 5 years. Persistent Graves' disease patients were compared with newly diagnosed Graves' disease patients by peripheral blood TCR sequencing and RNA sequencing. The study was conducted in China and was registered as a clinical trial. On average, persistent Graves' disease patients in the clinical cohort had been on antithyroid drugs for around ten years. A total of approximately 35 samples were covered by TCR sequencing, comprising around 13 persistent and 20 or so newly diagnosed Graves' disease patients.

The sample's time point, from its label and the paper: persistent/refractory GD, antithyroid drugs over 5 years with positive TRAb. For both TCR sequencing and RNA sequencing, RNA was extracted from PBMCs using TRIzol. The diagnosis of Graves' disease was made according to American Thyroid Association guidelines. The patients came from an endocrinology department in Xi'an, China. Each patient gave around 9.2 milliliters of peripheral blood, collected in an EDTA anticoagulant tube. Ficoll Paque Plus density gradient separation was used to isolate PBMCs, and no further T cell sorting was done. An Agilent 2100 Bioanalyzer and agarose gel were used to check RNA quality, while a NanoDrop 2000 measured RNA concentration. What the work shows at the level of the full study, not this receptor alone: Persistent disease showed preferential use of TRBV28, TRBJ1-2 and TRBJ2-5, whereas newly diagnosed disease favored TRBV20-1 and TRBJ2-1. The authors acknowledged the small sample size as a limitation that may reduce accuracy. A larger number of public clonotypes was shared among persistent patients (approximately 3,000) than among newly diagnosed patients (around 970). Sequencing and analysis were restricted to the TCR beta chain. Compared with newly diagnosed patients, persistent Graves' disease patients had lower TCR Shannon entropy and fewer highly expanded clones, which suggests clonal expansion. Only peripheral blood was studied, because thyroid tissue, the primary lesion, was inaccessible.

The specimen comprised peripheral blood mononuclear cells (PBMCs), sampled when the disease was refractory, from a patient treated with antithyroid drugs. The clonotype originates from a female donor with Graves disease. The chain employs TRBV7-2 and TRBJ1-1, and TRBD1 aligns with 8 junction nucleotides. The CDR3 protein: CASSSRGPNTEAFF. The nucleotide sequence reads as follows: TGTGCCAGCAGCTCCAGGGGGCCGAATACTGAAGCTTTCTTT.